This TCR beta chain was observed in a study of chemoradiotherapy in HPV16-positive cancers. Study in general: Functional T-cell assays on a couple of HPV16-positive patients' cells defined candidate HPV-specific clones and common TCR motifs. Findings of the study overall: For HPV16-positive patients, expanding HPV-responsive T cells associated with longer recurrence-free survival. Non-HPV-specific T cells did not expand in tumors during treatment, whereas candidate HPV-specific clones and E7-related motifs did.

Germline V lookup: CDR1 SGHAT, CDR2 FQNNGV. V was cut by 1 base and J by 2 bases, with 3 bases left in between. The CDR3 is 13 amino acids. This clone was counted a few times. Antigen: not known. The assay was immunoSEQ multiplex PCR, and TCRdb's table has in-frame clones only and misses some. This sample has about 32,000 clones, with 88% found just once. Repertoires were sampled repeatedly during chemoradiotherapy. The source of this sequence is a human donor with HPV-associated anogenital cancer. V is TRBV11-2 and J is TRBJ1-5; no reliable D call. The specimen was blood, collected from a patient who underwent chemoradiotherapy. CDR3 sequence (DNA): TGTGCCAGCAGCTTAGCGGGCAATCAGCCCCAGCATTTT. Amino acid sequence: CASSLAGNQPQHF.